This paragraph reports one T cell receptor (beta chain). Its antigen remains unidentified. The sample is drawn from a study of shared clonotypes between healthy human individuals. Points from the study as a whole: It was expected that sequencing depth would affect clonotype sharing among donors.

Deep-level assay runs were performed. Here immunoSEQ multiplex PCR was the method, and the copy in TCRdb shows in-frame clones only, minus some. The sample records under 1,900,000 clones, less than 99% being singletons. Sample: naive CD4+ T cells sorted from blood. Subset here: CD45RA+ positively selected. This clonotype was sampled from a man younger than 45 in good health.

The CDR3 spells CAWSVRNQPQHF. For the CDR3, the DNA is TGTGCCTGGAGTGTACGGAATCAGCCCCAGCATTTT. The rearrangement joins TRBV30 to TRBJ1-5, with D unresolved. The V end was cut by 0 bases, the J end by 4 bases, with 4 bases between. CDR1 is GTSNPN and CDR2 is SVGIG in the germline V gene (reference sequence). This CDR3 spans 12 amino acids.